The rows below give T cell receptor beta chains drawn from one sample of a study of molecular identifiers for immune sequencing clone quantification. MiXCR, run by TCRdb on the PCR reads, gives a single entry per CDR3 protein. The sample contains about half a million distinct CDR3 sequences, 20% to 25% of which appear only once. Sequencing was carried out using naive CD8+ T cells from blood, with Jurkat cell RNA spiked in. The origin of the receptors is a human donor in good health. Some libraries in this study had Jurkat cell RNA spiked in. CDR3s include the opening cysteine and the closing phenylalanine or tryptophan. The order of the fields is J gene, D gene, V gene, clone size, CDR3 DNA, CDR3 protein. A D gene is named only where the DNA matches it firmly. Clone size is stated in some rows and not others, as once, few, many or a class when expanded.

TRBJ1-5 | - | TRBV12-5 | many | TGTGCTAGTGGAATAGATAGCAATCAGCCCCAGCATTTT | CASGIDSNQPQHF
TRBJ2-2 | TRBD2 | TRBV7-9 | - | TGTGCCAGCAGCCGCAAGACTAGCGGGAGCGGCACCGGGGAGCTGTTTTTT | CASSRKTSGSGTGELFF
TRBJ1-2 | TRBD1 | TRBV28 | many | TGTGCCAGCAGTTTATACTCGCTGGGACAGGTTAACTATGGCTACACCTTC | CASSLYSLGQVNYGYTF
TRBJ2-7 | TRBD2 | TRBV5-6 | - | TGTGCCAGCAGCGCCGGGACTAGCGGTTTTAGCTCCTACGAGCAGTACTTC | CASSAGTSGFSSYEQYF
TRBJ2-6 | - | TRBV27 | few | TGTGCCAGCAGTTTATCCCCGGCTGGGGCCAACGTCCTGACTTTC | CASSLSPAGANVLTF
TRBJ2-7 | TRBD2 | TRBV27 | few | TGTGCCAGCGGGGGGATGGGGACTAGCGGGGGACTATATGAGCAGTACTTC | CASGGMGTSGGLYEQYF
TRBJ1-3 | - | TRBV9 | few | TGTGCCAGCAGCCCTAGTTGGAGCTCTGGAAACACCATATATTTT | CASSPSWSSGNTIYF
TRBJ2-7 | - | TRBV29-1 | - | TGCAGCGTTGTACCCATTGGGGGGTCCTACGAGCAGTACTTC | CSVVPIGGSYEQYF
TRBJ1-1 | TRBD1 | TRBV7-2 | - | TGTGCCAGCCGCTATACAGGGGGGACCGAAGCTTACTTT | CASRYTGGTEAYF
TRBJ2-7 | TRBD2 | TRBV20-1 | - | TGCAGTGCTACGGCCCCCGGGACTAGACTTTTCGAGCAGTACTTC | CSATAPGTRLFEQYF
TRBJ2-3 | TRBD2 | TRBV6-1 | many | TGTGCCAGCAGTGAACGCGGGGGGTTCACAGATACGCAGTATTTT | CASSERGGFTDTQYF
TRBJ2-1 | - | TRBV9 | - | TGTGCCAGCAGCGCAGGACCGGGGGCGTCCGAGCTCGCGGACAATGAGCAGTTCTTC | CASSAGPGASELADNEQFF
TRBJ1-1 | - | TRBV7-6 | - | TGTGCCAGCAGCTTATTGTCTGACGAAGCTTTCTTT | CASSLLSDEAFF
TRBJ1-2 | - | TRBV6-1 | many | TGTGCCAGCAGTGAAGACAGGTTATTTCGCTATGGCTACACCTTC | CASSEDRLFRYGYTF
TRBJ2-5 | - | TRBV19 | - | TGTGCCAGTAGTATCCGGGACTGGGGTGCGGAGACCCAGTACTTC | CASSIRDWGAETQYF
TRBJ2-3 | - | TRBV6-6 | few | TGTGCCAGCAGTTACTCACTGGATAGCGGCGCTAGCACAGATACGCAGTATTTT | CASSYSLDSGASTDTQYF
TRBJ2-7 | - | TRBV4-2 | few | TGTGCCAGCAGCCAAGAAGGCCACCCCTACGAGCAGTACTTC | CASSQEGHPYEQYF
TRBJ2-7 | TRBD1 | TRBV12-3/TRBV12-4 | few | TGTGCCAGCAGCTCCGGGACAGTACTCGAGCAGTACTTC | CASSSGTVLEQYF
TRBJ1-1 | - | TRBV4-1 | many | TGCGCCAGCAGCCCAATGGGTACACTTCATACTGAAGCTTTCTTT | CASSPMGTLHTEAFF
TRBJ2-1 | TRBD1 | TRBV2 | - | TGTGCCAGCAACCCTGGACAGGGAGTCTACAATGAGCAGTTCTTC | CASNPGQGVYNEQFF
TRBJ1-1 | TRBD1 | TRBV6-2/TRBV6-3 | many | TGTGCCAGCAGTTACTGGGCAGGGGGCACTGAAGCTTTCTTT | CASSYWAGGTEAFF
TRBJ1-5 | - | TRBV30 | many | TGTGCCTGGAGCCACCGGGACCTCAACCAGCCCCAGCATTTT | CAWSHRDLNQPQHF
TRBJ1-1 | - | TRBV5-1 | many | TGCGCCAGCAGCTTGATCTCAGGCGGAATTGAAGCTTTCTTT | CASSLISGGIEAFF
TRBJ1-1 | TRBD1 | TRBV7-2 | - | TGTGCCAGCAGGCAGGGGGCGGGGAACACTGAAGCTCTCTTT | CASRQGAGNTEALF
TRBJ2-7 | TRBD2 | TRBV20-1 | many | TGCAGTGCTCCCCTTCCGGGACTAGCGGGAGACTACGAGCAGTACTTC | CSAPLPGLAGDYEQYF
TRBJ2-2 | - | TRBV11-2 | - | TGTGCCAGCAGCCCCTTAGAGGGGTTCACCGGGGAGCTGTTTTTT | CASSPLEGFTGELFF
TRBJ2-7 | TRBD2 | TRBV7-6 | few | TGTGCCAGCAGCCCCCCGACTAGCGGGTGGGAGGAGCAGTACTTC | CASSPPTSGWEEQYF
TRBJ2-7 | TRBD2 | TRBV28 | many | TGTGCCAGCAGTTTTGGACTAGCGGGGGCCTACGAGCAGTACTTC | CASSFGLAGAYEQYF
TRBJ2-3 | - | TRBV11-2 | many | TGTGCCAGCAGCTCCCGGACGTCCTTCACAGATACGCAGTATTTT | CASSSRTSFTDTQYF
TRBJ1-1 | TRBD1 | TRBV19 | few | TGTGCCAGTAGTGCGGACAGGGGGCTCTTCAACACTGAAGCTTTCTTT | CASSADRGLFNTEAFF
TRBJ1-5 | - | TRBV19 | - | TGTGCCAGTAGTATAGGACAGGTAATCAATCAGCCCCAGCATTTT | CASSIGQVINQPQHF
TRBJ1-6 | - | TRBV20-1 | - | TGCAGTGCTAGGGATAATTCACCCCTCCACTTT | CSARDNSPLHF
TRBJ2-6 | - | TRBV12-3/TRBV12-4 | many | TGTGCCAGCAGTGTCGAGAGAATCTCTGGGGCCAACGTCCTGACTTTC | CASSVERISGANVLTF
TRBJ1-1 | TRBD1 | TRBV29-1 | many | TGCAGCGTTGAAGATCTTGGGGTGGAACAGGGGGGAACTGAAGCTTTCTTT | CSVEDLGVEQGGTEAFF
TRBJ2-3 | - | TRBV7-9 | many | TGTGCCAGCAGCTTAGACAGGGTCCCAGATACGCAGTATTTT | CASSLDRVPDTQYF
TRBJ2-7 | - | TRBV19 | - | TGTGCCAGTACCACCACCTCCGGGTACGAGCAGTACTTC | CASTTTSGYEQYF
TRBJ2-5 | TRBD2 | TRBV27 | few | TGTGCCAGCAGTTTAGGTAGCGGGGGGTTGGCAGAGACCCAGTACTTC | CASSLGSGGLAETQYF
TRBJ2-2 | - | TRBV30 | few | TGTGCCTGGATGTATTTAGGCACCGGGGAGCTGTTTTTT | CAWMYLGTGELFF
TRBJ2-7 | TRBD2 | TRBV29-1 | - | TGCAGCGTTGGTTCGGGACTAGCCTACGAGCAGTACTTC | CSVGSGLAYEQYF
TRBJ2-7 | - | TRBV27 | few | TGTGCCAGCAGTCTAACCGGGACGGGGGTCTACGAGCAGTACTTC | CASSLTGTGVYEQYF
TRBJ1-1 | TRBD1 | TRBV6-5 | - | TGTGTCAGCAGTCGTTACAGGGGGAACACTGAAGCTTTCTTT | CVSSRYRGNTEAFF